What follows describes a single T cell receptor (beta chain). The germline CDR1 and CDR2 sequences are SGHTA and FQGNSA. The CDR3 spans 15 residues. V was clipped by 5 bases and J by 2 bases, with 13 bases between them. The sample originates from a study of control samples from healthy donors and cancer patients. Generated by immunoSEQ multiplex PCR, the TCRdb table keeps only in-frame clones and is missing some. Here the sample spans 200,000 or so clones, roughly 94% being singletons. The chain couples TRBV7-2 to TRBJ1-5, with D hard to call. The sequence came from a man aged 50 or older in good health. Sequenced sample: blood. The CDR3 loop is CASSLRVLGNQPQHF. CDR3 bases: TGTGCCAGCAGCCTCCGGGTCTTGGGCAATCAGCCCCAGCATTTT.